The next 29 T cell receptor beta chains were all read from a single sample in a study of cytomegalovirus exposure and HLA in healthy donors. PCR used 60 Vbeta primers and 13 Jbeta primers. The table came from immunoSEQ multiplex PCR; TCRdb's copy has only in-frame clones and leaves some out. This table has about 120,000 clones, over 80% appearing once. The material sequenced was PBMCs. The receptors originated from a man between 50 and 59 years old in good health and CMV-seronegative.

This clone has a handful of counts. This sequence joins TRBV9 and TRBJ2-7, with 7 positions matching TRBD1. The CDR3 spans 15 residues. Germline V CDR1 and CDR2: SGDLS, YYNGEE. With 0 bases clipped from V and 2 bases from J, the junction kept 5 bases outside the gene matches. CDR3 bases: TGTGCCAGCAGCGTAGGGGGACAGCCGACCTACGAGCAGTACTTC. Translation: CASSVGGQPTYEQYF.

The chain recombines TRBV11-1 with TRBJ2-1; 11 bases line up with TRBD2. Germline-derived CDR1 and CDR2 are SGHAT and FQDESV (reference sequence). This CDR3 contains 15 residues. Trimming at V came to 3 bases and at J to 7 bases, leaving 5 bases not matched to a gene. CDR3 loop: CASSFSIAGGNEQFF. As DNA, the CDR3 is TGTGCCAGCAGCTTTTCAATAGCGGGGGGGAATGAGCAGTTCTTC.

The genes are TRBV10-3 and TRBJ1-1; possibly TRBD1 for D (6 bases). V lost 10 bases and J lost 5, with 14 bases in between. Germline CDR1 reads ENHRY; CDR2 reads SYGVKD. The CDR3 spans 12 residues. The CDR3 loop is CATNKGGTEAFF. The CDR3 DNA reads TGTGCCACTAATAAGGGGGGGACTGAAGCTTTCTTT.

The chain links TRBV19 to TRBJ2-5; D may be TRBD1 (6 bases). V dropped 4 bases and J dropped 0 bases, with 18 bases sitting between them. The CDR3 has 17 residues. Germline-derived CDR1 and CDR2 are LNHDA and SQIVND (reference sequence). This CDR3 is CASSNLQGRSDQETQYF. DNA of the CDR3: TGTGCCAGTAGTAATCTACAGGGACGGAGCGACCAAGAGACCCAGTACTTC.

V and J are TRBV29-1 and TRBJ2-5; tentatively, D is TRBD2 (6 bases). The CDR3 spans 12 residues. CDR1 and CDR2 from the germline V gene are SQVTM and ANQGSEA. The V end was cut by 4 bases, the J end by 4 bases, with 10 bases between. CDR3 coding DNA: TGCAGCGTTGCGGGAGTTAGAGAGACCCAGTACTTC. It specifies CSVAGVRETQYF.

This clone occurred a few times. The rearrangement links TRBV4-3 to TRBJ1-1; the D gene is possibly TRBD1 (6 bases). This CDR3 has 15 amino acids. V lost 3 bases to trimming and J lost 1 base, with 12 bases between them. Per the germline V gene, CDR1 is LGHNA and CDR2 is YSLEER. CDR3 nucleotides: TGCGCCAGCAGCCACGCAGGGGCGACGAACACTGAAGCTTTCTTT. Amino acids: CASSHAGATNTEAFF.

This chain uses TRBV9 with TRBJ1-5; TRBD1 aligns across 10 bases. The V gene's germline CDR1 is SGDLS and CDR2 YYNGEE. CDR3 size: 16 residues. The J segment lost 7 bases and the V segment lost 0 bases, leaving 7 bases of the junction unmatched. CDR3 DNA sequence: TGTGCCAGCAGCGTAGGGGGGACAGGGGATTACCAGCCCCAGCATTTT. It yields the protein CASSVGGTGDYQPQHF.

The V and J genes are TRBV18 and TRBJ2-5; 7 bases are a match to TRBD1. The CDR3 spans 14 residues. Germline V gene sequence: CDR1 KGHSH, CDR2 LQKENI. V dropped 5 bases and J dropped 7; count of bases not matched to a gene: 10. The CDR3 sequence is CASSSGQPSWTQYF. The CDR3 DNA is TGTGCCAGCTCATCGGGACAGCCTAGTTGGACCCAGTACTTC.

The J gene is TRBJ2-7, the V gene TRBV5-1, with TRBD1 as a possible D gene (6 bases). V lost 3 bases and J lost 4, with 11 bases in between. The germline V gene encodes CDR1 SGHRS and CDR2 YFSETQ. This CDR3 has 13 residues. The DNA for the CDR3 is TGCGCCAGCAGCTCCTGGGGGCTGTACGAGCAGTACTTC. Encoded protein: CASSSWGLYEQYF.

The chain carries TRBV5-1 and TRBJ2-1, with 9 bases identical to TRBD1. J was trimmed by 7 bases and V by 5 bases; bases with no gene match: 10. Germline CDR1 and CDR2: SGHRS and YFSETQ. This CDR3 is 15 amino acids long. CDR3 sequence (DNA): TGCGCCAGCAGATTTTCCGGGACAGGGCGGAATGAGCAGTTCTTC. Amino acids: CASRFSGTGRNEQFF. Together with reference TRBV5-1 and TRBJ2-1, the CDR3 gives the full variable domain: KAGVTQTPRYLIKTRGQQVTLSCSPISGHRSVSWYQQTPGQGLQFLFEYFSETQRNKGNFPGRFSGRQFSNSRSEMNVSTLELGDSALYLCASRFSGTGRNEQFFGPGTRLTVL.

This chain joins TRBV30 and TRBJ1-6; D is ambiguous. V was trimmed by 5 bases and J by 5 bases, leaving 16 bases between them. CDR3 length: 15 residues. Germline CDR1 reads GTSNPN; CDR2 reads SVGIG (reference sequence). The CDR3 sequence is CAWGLRGTNNSPLHF. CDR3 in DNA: TGTGCCTGGGGACTTCGTGGCACGAATAATTCACCCCTCCACTTT.

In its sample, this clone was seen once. For the CDR3, the DNA is TGTGCCAGTACCCCCCAAGGGACAGGGAACTATGGCTACACCTTC. Amino acids: CASTPQGTGNYGYTF. This sequence joins TRBV19 and TRBJ1-2; 9 bases align to TRBD1. J gave up 2 bases and V 7 bases, and 8 bases lay outside the gene matches. CDR3 length: 15 amino acids. From germline, CDR1 is LNHDA and CDR2 SQIVND (reference sequence).

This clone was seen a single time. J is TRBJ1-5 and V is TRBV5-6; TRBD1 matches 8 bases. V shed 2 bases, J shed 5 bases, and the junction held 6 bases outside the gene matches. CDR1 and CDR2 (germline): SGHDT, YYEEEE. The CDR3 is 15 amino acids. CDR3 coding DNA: TGTGCCAGCAGCTTAGGACAGGGTACCCATCAGCCCCAGCATTTT. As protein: CASSLGQGTHQPQHF.

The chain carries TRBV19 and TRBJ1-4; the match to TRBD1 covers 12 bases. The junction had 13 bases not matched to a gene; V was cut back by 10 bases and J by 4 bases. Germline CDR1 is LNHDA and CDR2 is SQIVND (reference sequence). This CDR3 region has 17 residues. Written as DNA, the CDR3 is TGTGCCACCACCCCTCAGGGGACAGGGGGCGTTAATGAAAAACTGTTTTTT. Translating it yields CATTPQGTGGVNEKLFF. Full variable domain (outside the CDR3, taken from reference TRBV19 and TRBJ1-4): DGGITQSPKYLFRKEGQNVTLSCEQNLNHDAMYWYRQDPGQGLRLIYYSQIVNDFQKGDIAEGYSVSREKKESFPLTVTSAQKNPTAFYLCATTPQGTGGVNEKLFFGSGTQLSVL.

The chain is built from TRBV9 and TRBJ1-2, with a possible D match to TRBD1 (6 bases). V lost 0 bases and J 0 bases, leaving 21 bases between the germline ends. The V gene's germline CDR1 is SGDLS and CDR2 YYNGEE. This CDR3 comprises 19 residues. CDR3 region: CASSVEASTYREPNYGYTF. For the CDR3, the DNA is TGTGCCAGCAGCGTAGAGGCATCGACATACAGGGAACCTAACTATGGCTACACCTTC.

This chain's CDR3 is CASRTSGYNEQFF. The CDR3 DNA reads TGTGCCAGCCGGACTAGCGGGTACAATGAGCAGTTCTTC. This chain links TRBV6-5 with TRBJ2-1; 11 bases fit TRBD2. The CDR3 runs 13 residues. Per germline, CDR1 MNHEY and CDR2 SVGAGI. Unmatched junction bases numbered 1, after V lost 8 bases and J lost 4 bases.

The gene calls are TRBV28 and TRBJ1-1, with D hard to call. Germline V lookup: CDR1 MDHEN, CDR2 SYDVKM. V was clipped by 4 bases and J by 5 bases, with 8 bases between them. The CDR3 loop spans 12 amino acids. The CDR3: CASSSRQTEAFF. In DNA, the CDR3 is TGTGCCAGCAGTTCCCGTCAGACTGAAGCTTTCTTT.

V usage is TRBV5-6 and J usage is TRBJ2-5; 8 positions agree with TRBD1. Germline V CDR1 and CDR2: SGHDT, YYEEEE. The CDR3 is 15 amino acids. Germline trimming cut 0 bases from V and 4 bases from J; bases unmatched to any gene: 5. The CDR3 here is CASSLGGQGRETQYF. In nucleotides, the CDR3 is TGTGCCAGCAGCTTGGGCGGACAGGGCCGAGAGACCCAGTACTTC.

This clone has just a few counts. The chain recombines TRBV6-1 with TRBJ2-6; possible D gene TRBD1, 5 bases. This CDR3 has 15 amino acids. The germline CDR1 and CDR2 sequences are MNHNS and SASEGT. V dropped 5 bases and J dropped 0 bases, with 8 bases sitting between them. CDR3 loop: CASSLTDSGANVLTF. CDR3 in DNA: TGTGCCAGCAGTTTGACAGACTCTGGGGCCAACGTCCTGACTTTC.

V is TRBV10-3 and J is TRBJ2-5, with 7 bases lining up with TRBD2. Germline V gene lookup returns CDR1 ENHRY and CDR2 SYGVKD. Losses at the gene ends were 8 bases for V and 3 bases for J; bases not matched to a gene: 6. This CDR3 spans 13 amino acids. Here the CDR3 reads CAISKAGEETQYF. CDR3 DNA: TGTGCCATCTCAAAGGCGGGGGAAGAGACCCAGTACTTC.

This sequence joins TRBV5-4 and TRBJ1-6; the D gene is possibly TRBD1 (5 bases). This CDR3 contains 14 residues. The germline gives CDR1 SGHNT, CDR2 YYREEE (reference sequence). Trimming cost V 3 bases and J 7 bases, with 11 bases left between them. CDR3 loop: CASSSPGENSPLHF. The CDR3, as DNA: TGTGCCAGCAGCTCTCCGGGGGAGAATTCACCCCTCCACTTT.

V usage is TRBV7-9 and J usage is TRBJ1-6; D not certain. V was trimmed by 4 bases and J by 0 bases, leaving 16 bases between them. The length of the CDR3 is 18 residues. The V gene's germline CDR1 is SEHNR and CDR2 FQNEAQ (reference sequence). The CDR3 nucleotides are TGTGCCAGCAGCTCCTCCCCCCTGGGGAGCTCCTATAATTCACCCCTCCACTTT. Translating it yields CASSSSPLGSSYNSPLHF.

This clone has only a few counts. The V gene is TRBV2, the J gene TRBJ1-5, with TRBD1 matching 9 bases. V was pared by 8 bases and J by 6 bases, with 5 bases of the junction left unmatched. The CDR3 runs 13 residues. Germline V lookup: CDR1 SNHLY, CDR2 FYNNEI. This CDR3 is CASRGQGSQPQHF. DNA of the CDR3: TGTGCCAGCCGGGGACAGGGATCTCAGCCCCAGCATTTT.

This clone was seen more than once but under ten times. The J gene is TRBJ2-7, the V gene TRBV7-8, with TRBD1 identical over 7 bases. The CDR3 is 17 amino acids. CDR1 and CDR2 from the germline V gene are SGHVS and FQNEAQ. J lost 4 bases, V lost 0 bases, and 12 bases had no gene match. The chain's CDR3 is CASSLARSGTDTYEQYF. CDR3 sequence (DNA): TGTGCCAGCAGCTTAGCGCGAAGTGGGACAGATACTTACGAGCAGTACTTC. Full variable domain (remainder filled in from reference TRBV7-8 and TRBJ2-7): GAGVSQSPRYKVAKRGQDVALRCDPISGHVSLFWYQQALGQGPEFLTYFQNEAQLDKSGLPSDRFFAERPEGSVSTLKIQRTQQEDSAVYLCASSLARSGTDTYEQYFGPGTRLTVT.

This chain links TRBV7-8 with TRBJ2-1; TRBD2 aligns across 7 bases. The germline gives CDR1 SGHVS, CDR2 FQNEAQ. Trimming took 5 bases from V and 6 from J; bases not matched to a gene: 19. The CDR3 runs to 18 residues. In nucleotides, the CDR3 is TGTGCCAGCAGCCGGCTAGGCGGGAGACCAACCGGACGCAATGAGCAGTTCTTC. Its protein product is CASSRLGGRPTGRNEQFF.

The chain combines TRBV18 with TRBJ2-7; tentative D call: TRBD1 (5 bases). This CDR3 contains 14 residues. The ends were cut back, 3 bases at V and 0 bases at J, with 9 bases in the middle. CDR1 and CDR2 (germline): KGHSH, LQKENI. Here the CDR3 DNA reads TGTGCCAGCTCACCCTCGACAGCCTCCTACGAGCAGTACTTC. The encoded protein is CASSPSTASYEQYF. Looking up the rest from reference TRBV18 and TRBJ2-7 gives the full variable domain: NAGVMQNPRHLVRRRGQEARLRCSPMKGHSHVYWYRQLPEEGLKFMVYLQKENIIDESGMPKERFSAEFPKEGPSILRIQQVVRGDSAAYFCASSPSTASYEQYFGPGTRLTVT.

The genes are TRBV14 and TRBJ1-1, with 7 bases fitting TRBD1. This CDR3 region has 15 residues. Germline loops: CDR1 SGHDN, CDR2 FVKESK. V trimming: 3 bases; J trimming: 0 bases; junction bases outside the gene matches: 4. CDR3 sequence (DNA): TGTGCCAGCAGCCAGGCACAGGGGATGAACACTGAAGCTTTCTTT. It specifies CASSQAQGMNTEAFF. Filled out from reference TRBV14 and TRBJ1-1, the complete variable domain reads EAGVTQFPSHSVIEKGQTVTLRCDPISGHDNLYWYRRVMGKEIKFLLHFVKESKQDESGMPNNRFLAERTGGTYSTLKVQPAELEDSGVYFCASSQAQGMNTEAFFGQGTRLTVV.

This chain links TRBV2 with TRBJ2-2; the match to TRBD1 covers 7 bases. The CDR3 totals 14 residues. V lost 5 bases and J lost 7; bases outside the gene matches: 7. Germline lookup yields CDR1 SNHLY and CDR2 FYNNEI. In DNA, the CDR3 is TGTGCCAGCAGTTACCGGACAGGCGGCGGGGAGCTGTTTTTT. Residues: CASSYRTGGGELFF.

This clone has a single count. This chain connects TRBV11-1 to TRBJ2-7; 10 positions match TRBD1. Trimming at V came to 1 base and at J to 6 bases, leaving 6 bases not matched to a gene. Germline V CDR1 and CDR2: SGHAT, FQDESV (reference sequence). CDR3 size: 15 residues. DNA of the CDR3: TGTGCCAGCAGCTTAGATCGGGACAGGGGCTGCGAGCAGTACTTC. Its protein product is CASSLDRDRGCEQYF.